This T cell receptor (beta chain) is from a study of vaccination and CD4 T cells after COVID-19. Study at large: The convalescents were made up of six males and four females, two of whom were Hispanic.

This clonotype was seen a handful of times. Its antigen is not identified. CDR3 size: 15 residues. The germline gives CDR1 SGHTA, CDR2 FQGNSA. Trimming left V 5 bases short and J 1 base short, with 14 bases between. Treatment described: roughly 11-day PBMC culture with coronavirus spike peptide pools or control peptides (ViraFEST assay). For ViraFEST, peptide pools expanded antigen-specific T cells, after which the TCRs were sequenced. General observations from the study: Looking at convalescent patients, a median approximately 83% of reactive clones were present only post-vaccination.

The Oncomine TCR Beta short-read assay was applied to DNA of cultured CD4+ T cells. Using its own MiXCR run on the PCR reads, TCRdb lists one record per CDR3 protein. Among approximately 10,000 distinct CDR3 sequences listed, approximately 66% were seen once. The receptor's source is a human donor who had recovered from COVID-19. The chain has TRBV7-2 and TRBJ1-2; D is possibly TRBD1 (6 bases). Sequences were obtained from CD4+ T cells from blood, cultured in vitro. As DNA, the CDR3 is TGTGCCAGCAGCCTACAGGGCGCCCTTAACTATGGCTACACCTTC. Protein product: CASSLQGALNYGYTF.